This T cell receptor (beta chain) derives from a study of blood T cell repertoires in COVID-19. Overall study context: PBMCs, B-cell-depleted T cells, or T cells provided the cDNA or gDNA that made up the material.

The cohort comprised adults aged about 18 to 90 years residing in about two dozen US areas. The repertoire was sequenced with immunoSEQ multiplex PCR; TCRdb's copy has only in-frame clones and lacks some. The repertoire consists of 200,000 to 300,000 clones, with 80% to 90% occurring once and the leading ten covering just over 2.5%. After removal of 5 bases from V and 4 bases from J, the junction contained 8 bases not matched to a gene. This CDR3 spans 15 amino acids. Germline lookup yields CDR1 SGHKS and CDR2 YYEKEE (reference sequence). The sample was PBMCs or T cells enriched from blood (not recorded which). The chain combines TRBV5-5 with TRBJ2-2; 7 bases are shared with TRBD2. The clonotype comes from a woman aged 25-40 years with acute COVID-19. The CDR3: CASSPYGGITGELFF. The CDR3 nucleotides are TGTGCCAGCAGTCCATACGGGGGGATCACCGGGGAGCTGTTTTTT.